Listed below are T cell receptor beta chains from one sample, sequenced in a study of shared clonotypes between healthy human individuals. Repertoires were generated with immunoSEQ multiplex PCR, while TCRdb's copy carries only in-frame clones and drops some. The sample includes about 2.1 million clones, about 92% of them seen just once. Material: naive CD8+ T cells from PBMCs. The receptor set was obtained from a man between 18 and 29 years old in good health. Some clones in this sample may be carry-over from other donors' samples. Each CDR3 is given with its conserved first and last residue. D genes are given only for firm matches. Only some rows state a clone size, as once, few, many or a class for expanded clones.

abundance	j_gene	v_gene	d_gene	CDR3nt	CDR3aa
once	TRBJ2-3	TRBV25-1	NA	TGTGCCAGCAGTGAAGGGGGGCATCTGGGGACAGATACGCAGTATTTT	CASSEGGHLGTDTQYF
NA	TRBJ2-1	TRBV4-1	TRBD2	TGCGCCAGCAGCCAAGATTCTAGCGGGAGGGCCTACAATGAGCAGTTCTTC	CASSQDSSGRAYNEQFF
NA	TRBJ2-7	TRBV18	NA	TGTGCCAGCTCACCGGGCATGAGCTCCTACGAGCAGTACTTC	CASSPGMSSYEQYF
NA	TRBJ2-2	TRBV6-5	NA	TGTGCCAGCACCCCCTATAGCACCGGGGAGCTGTTTTTT	CASTPYSTGELFF
NA	TRBJ1-2	TRBV9	TRBD1	TGTGCCAGCAGCGAGGACAGGGATGCCGGCTACACCTTC	CASSEDRDAGYTF
NA	TRBJ2-7	TRBV5-1	NA	TGCGCCAGCAGGCGAGAATGGGACCTTAGCTCCTACGAGCAGTACTTC	CASRREWDLSSYEQYF
NA	TRBJ1-5	TRBV7-9	NA	TGTGCCAGCAGCCCCGGGGGGGGGAATCAGCCCCAGCATTTT	CASSPGGGNQPQHF
NA	TRBJ2-7	TRBV5-6	TRBD2	TGTGCCAGCAGCTTGCGGCTAGCGGGAGAATTCCCATTCTACGAGCAGTACTTC	CASSLRLAGEFPFYEQYF
NA	TRBJ2-7	TRBV6-1	TRBD2	TGTGCCAGCAGTGAAATCAGACTAGCGGGAGGCCCCTACGAGCAGTACTTC	CASSEIRLAGGPYEQYF
NA	TRBJ2-1	TRBV27	TRBD1	TGTGCCAGCAGTCCCTCGTTAGTTAAGGGGACAGGGGGTCGCAATGAGCAGTTCTTC	CASSPSLVKGTGGRNEQFF
few	TRBJ1-1	TRBV27	NA	TGTGCCAGCAGTTTTTGGGGGGAGACAGTTGAAGCTTTCTTT	CASSFWGETVEAFF
NA	TRBJ2-2	TRBV4-3	TRBD2	TGCGCCAGCAGCCCTAGCGGGAGAAAGGGCGGGGAGCTGTTTTTT	CASSPSGRKGGELFF
NA	TRBJ2-7	TRBV19	NA	TGTGCCAGTAGTATTAGCGGCAGGAGCTACGAGCAGTACTTC	CASSISGRSYEQYF
NA	TRBJ2-7	TRBV11-2	TRBD2	TGTGCCAGCAGCTTAGATTCGGGACTAGCGCGTGCCTACGAGCAGTACTTC	CASSLDSGLARAYEQYF
once	TRBJ2-1	TRBV27	NA	TGTGCCACCGCGGGTGGGCAGGTATACAATGAGCAGTTCTTC	CATAGGQVYNEQFF
NA	TRBJ2-7	TRBV23-1	NA	TGCGCCAGCAGTCAAGGGAACGGAACCTACGAGCAGTACTTC	CASSQGNGTYEQYF
NA	TRBJ2-2	TRBV7-9	TRBD2	TGTGCCAGCAGCGGTACTAGCGGGAGGAACACCGGGGAGCTGTTTTTT	CASSGTSGRNTGELFF
NA	TRBJ2-7	TRBV28	NA	TGTGCCAGCAGGGAGGACAGAGCCTACGAGCAGTACTTC	CASREDRAYEQYF
NA	TRBJ2-3	TRBV6-6	NA	TGTGCCAGCAGTTACAATCGGATAGAGAGCACAGATACGCAGTATTTT	CASSYNRIESTDTQYF
NA	TRBJ1-1	TRBV5-5	TRBD1	TGTGCCAGCAGCCCCCGACAGGGGATGAACACTGAAGCTTTCTTT	CASSPRQGMNTEAFF
NA	TRBJ2-3	TRBV7-3	NA	TGTGCCAGCAGCTTAACGGGAATCACCACAGATACGCAGTATTTT	CASSLTGITTDTQYF